A single sample is the source of the 15 T cell receptor beta chains below, sequenced in a study of blood T cell repertoires in COVID-19. The repertoire was sequenced with immunoSEQ multiplex PCR; TCRdb's copy has only in-frame clones and lacks some. The sample lists a few hundred thousand clones, approximately 85% occurring once. The source material was PBMCs or T cells enriched from blood (not recorded which). The receptors derive from a woman aged 50 to 65 who had recovered from COVID-19.

V and J are TRBV2 and TRBJ2-2; maybe TRBD2 (5 bases). This CDR3 spans 16 amino acids. The germline gives CDR1 SNHLY, CDR2 FYNNEI. V was cut by 6 bases and J by 4 bases, with 18 bases left in between. The CDR3 coding sequence is TGTGCCAGCAGCGTAACTCGGGAAGGCGGCACCGGGGAGCTGTTTTTT. As protein: CASSVTREGGTGELFF.

This chain uses TRBV18 with TRBJ2-5; no reliable D call. Germline assignment: CDR1 KGHSH and CDR2 LQKENI. The V end lost 0 bases, the J end lost 2 bases, and 10 bases lay between the germline ends. This CDR3 contains 15 residues. The CDR3 nucleotides read TGTGCCAGCTCACCACCTCCCAGGCCTCAAGAGACCCAGTACTTC. It specifies CASSPPPRPQETQYF.

This rearrangement joins TRBV5-4 to TRBJ1-1; D may be TRBD1 (5 bases). CDR3 size: 12 residues. The V gene's germline CDR1 is SGHNT and CDR2 YYREEE (reference sequence). V was shortened by 1 base and J by 8 bases, with 9 bases between the two germline ends. The CDR3 DNA is TGTGCCAGCAGCTTGAACAGGCACGAAGCTTTCTTT. Amino acid sequence: CASSLNRHEAFF. Full variable domain (rest looked up from reference TRBV5-4 and TRBJ1-1): ETGVTQSPTHLIKTRGQQVTLRCSSQSGHNTVSWYQQALGQGPQFIFQYYREEENGRGNFPPRFSGLQFPNYSSELNVNALELDDSALYLCASSLNRHEAFFGQGTRLTVV.

The chain links TRBV3-1 (or the pseudogene TRBV3-2) to TRBJ2-3; 12 bases line up with TRBD2. This CDR3 has 16 amino acids. The germline V gene has CDR1 LGHDT and CDR2 YNNKEL (reference sequence). J lost 6 bases, V lost 4 bases, and 8 bases had no gene match. CDR3 bases: TGTGCCAGCAGCCCGGCTAGCGGGAGGGCCATTGATACGCAGTATTTT. Residues: CASSPASGRAIDTQYF.

The CDR3 loop is CASSLTGGNEKLFF. As DNA, the CDR3 is TGTGCCAGCAGCCTGACAGGGGGGAATGAAAAACTGTTTTTT. The chain employs TRBV9 and TRBJ1-4; 9 nucleotides agree with TRBD1. Germline CDR1 reads SGDLS; CDR2 reads YYNGEE. This CDR3 contains 14 residues. V trimming: 4 bases; J trimming: 5 bases; junction bases outside the gene matches: 3.

The chain is built from TRBV2 and TRBJ2-1; 9 bases line up with TRBD1. The CDR3 runs 15 residues. CDR1 and CDR2 from the germline V gene are SNHLY and FYNNEI. V lost 5 bases to trimming and J lost 2 bases; unmatched junction nucleotides: 4. This CDR3 reads CASSNRGLTYNEQFF. DNA of the CDR3: TGTGCCAGCAGTAACAGGGGGCTAACCTACAATGAGCAGTTCTTC.

Only a few counts were recorded for this clone. V gene TRBV27 combines with J gene TRBJ2-7; 9 positions agree with TRBD1. CDR1 is MNHEY, CDR2 SMNVEV, per germline (reference sequence). This CDR3 contains 14 residues. V shed 5 bases and J 4 bases; nucleotides not matched to a gene: 6. DNA of the CDR3: TGTGCCAGCAGTATTGGGACAGGGCTTTACGAGCAGTACTTC. Translation gives CASSIGTGLYEQYF.

This rearrangement joins TRBV2 to TRBJ2-7; TRBD1 matches at 8 bases. The J segment lost 0 bases and the V segment lost 6 bases, leaving 10 bases of the junction unmatched. CDR1 is SNHLY, CDR2 FYNNEI, per germline. This CDR3 region has 16 residues. The CDR3 DNA follows: TGTGCCAGCAGGATAGACAGGGGTTCGAGCTCCTACGAGCAGTACTTC. Residues: CASRIDRGSSSYEQYF. The full variable domain, with the rest looked up from reference TRBV2 and TRBJ2-7, is EPEVTQTPSHQVTQMGQEVILRCVPISNHLYFYWYRQILGQKVEFLVSFYNNEISEKSEIFDDQFSVERPDGSNFTLKIRSTKLEDSAMYFCASRIDRGSSSYEQYFGPGTRLTVT.

The CDR3 nucleotides read TGTGCCAGCAGCTGGGGGGTCTACGAGCAGTACTTC. It specifies CASSWGVYEQYF. The rearrangement uses TRBV7-9 and TRBJ2-7; TRBD2 might be the D (6 bases). Trimming took 4 bases from V and 3 from J, leaving 7 bases between them. CDR3 length: 12 amino acids. The V gene's germline CDR1 is SEHNR and CDR2 FQNEAQ (reference sequence).

This chain joins TRBV20-1 and TRBJ2-7, with 7 nucleotides matching TRBD2. This CDR3 spans 15 amino acids. V lost 3 bases, J lost 0 bases, and 8 bases stayed unmatched. Germline assignment: CDR1 DFQATT and CDR2 SNEGSKA (reference sequence). The CDR3 region has the DNA TGCAGTGCTAGTGGCGGGGGAGAACTCTCCTACGAGCAGTACTTC. Translation: CSASGGGELSYEQYF.

J is TRBJ1-5 and V is TRBV28; possibly TRBD1 for D (6 bases). The germline V and J ends were trimmed by 1 base and 1 base, with 11 bases remaining between them. The CDR3 contains 16 residues. Germline V gene data show CDR1 as MDHEN and CDR2 as SYDVKM. The CDR3 DNA reads as TGTGCCAGCAGTTTATTACCGGGGGGCAGCAATCAGCCCCAGCATTTT. Translation: CASSLLPGGSNQPQHF.

The V call is TRBV13, the J call TRBJ2-1, with 8 bases lining up with TRBD2. Per germline, CDR1 PRHDT and CDR2 FYEKMQ (reference sequence). The V gene end was trimmed by 4 bases and the J gene end by 11 bases; junction bases not matched to a gene: 10. CDR3 size: 14 residues. The CDR3 DNA reads as TGTGCCAGCAGCTCCCCAGCGGGAGCGGGTAAGCAGTTCTTC. Translated, it gives CASSSPAGAGKQFF.

The rearrangement links TRBV18 to TRBJ2-7; D gene unclear. CDR1 KGHSH and CDR2 LQKENI come from the germline V gene. The CDR3 covers 15 residues. The V end was cut by 1 base, the J end by 0 bases, with 10 bases between. The CDR3 bases are TGTGCCAGCTCACCACGTATAGAACCCTCCTACGAGCAGTACTTC. Protein: CASSPRIEPSYEQYF.

This clone was seen just once. This sequence joins TRBV5-6 and TRBJ2-7, with 8 bases lining up with TRBD2. The CDR3 sequence is 13 residues long. J lost 5 bases, V lost 2 bases, and 3 bases had no gene match. CDR1 and CDR2 (germline): SGHDT, YYEEEE. As DNA, the CDR3 is TGTGCCAGCAGCTTCGGGAGGGTCCACGAGCAGTACTTC. Translation gives CASSFGRVHEQYF.

V gene TRBV2 combines with J gene TRBJ2-7; 7 positions match TRBD2. This CDR3 comprises 14 residues. Germline CDR1 reads SNHLY; CDR2 reads FYNNEI. Germline trimming cut 5 bases from V and 6 bases from J; bases unmatched to any gene: 10. The CDR3 region is CASSNLRLAGEQYF. The DNA of the CDR3 is TGTGCCAGCAGTAACTTGCGACTAGCCGGCGAGCAGTACTTC.